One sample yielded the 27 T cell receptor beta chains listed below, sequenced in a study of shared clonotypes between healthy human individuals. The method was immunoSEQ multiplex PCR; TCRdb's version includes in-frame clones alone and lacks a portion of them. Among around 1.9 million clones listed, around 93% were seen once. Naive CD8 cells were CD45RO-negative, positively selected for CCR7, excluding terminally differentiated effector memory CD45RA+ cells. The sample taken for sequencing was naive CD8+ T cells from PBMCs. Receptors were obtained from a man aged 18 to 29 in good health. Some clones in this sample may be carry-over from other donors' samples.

CDR3 sequence (DNA): TGTGCCAGCAGCCGGGACAGGGGCCAGGAAAAACTGTTTTTT. It specifies CASSRDRGQEKLFF. This sequence joins TRBV7-8 and TRBJ1-4; 10 positions agree with TRBD1. The CDR3 runs 14 residues. Germline V gives CDR1 SGHVS, CDR2 FQNEAQ. The V and J ends lost 5 bases and 8 bases, in that order; junction bases with no gene match: 5.

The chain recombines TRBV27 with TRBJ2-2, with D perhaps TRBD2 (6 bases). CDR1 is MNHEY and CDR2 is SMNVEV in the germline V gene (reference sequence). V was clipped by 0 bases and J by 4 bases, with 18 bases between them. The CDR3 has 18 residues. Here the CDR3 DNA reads TGTGCCAGCAGTTTATCTTGGGGGGATGGGGGTAGCACCGGGGAGCTGTTTTTT. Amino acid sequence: CASSLSWGDGGSTGELFF.

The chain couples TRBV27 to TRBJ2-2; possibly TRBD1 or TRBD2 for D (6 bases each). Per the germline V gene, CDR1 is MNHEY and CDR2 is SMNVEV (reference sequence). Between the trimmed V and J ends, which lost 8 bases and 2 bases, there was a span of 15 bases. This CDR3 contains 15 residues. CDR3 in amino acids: CASSRGAHNTGELFF. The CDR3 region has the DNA TGTGCCAGCTCGAGGGGGGCTCACAACACCGGGGAGCTGTTTTTT.

CDR3 sequence (DNA): TGTGCCAGCACCATGAGGGACGGCCCTCTCTACGAGCAGTACTTC. Its protein is CASTMRDGPLYEQYF. This chain connects TRBV6-1 to TRBJ2-7; D is perhaps TRBD1 or TRBD2 (5 bases each). Germline loops: CDR1 MNHNS, CDR2 SASEGT. This CDR3 is 15 amino acids long. The V gene lost 7 bases and the J gene lost 3 bases, with 19 bases spanning the gap.

This CDR3 reads CSARGRTTDTQYF. The CDR3 coding sequence is TGCAGCGCTCGAGGACGGACCACAGATACGCAGTATTTT. The genes are TRBV29-1 and TRBJ2-3; D gene unclear. This CDR3 is built from 13 residues. From germline, CDR1 is SQVTM and CDR2 ANQGSEA. V shed 7 bases and J shed 2 bases, with 13 bases lying between them.

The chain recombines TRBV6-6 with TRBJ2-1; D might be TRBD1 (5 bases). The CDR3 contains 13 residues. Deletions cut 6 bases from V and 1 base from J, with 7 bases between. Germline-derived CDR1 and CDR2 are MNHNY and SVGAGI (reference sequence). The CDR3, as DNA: TGTGCCAGCAGAGACAGATCCTACAATGAGCAGTTCTTC. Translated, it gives CASRDRSYNEQFF.

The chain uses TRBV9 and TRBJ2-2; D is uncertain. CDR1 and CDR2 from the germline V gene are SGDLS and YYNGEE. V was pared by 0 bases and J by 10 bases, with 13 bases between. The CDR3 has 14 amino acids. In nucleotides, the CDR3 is TGTGCCAGCAGCGTAGCTTGGCCCGGGCAGGAGCTGTTTTTT. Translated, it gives CASSVAWPGQELFF.

Written as DNA, the CDR3 is TGTGCCAGCAGCGGTGATAATGAAAAACTGTTTTTT. It is translated as CASSGDNEKLFF. J is TRBJ1-4 and V is TRBV7-9, with unresolved D. Germline loops: CDR1 SEHNR, CDR2 FQNEAQ (reference sequence). The V and J ends lost 5 bases and 4 bases respectively, with 5 bases between them. The CDR3 contains 12 residues.

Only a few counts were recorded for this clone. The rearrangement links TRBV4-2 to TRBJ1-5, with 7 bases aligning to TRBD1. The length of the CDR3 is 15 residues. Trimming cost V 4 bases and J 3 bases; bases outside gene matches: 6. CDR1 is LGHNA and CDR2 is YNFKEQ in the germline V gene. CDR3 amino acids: CASSPEDRLNQPQHF. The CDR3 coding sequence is TGTGCCAGCAGCCCCGAGGACAGGCTCAATCAGCCCCAGCATTTT.

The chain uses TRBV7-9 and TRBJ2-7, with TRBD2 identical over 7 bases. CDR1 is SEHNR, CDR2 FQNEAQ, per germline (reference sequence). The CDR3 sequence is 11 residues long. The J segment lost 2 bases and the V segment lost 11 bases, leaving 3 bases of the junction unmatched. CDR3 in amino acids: CASGGTYEQYF. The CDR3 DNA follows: TGTGCCTCGGGAGGCACCTACGAGCAGTACTTC. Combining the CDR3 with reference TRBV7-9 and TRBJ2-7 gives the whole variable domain DTGVSQNPRHKITKRGQNVTFRCDPISEHNRLYWYRQTLGQGPEFLTYFQNEAQLEKSRLLSDRFSAERPKGSFSTLEIQRTEQGDSAMYLCASGGTYEQYFGPGTRLTVT.

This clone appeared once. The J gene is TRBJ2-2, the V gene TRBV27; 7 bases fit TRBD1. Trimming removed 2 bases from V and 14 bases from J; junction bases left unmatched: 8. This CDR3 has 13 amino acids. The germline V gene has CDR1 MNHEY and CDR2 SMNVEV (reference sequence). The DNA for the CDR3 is TGTGCCAGCAGTTTAGGACAGGCTGGGAATCTGTTTTTT. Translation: CASSLGQAGNLFF.

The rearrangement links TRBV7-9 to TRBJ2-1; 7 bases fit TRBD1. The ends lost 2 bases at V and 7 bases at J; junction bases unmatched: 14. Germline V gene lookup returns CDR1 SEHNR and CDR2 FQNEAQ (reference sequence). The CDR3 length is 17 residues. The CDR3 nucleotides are TGTGCCAGCAGCTTACCGCCCTCACAGGGGACGGGGAATGAGCAGTTCTTC. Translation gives CASSLPPSQGTGNEQFF.

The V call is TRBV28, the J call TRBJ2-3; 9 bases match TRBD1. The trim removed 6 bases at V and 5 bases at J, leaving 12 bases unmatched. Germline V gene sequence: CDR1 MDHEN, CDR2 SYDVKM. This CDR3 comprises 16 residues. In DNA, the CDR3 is TGTGCCAGCAGCCTATCGGGGACAGGGTTGGAAGATACGCAGTATTTT. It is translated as CASSLSGTGLEDTQYF.

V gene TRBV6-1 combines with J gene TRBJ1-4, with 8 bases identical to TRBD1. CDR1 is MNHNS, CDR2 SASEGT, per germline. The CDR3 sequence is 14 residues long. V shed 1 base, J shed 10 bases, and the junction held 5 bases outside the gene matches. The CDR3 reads CASSEETGGGKLFF. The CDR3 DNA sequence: TGTGCCAGCAGTGAAGAAACAGGGGGTGGAAAACTGTTTTTT.

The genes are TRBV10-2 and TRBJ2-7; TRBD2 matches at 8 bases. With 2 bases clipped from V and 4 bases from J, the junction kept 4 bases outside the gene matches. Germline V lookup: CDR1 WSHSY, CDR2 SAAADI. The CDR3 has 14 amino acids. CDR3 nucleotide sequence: TGCGCCAGCAGTGAGGGACTAGCTAGTTACGAGCAGTACTTC. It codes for CASSEGLASYEQYF.

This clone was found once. The CDR3 here is CASSFKRTYEQYF. The CDR3, as DNA: TGCGCCAGCAGCTTCAAAAGAACCTACGAGCAGTACTTC. This chain uses TRBV5-1 with TRBJ2-7; D unclear. Germline values: CDR1 SGHRS, CDR2 YFSETQ. The V end lost 2 bases, the J end lost 2 bases, and 8 bases lay between the germline ends. CDR3 length equals 13 residues.

CDR3 loop: CSVEWWGASGRTYEQYF. The DNA of the CDR3 is TGCAGCGTTGAGTGGTGGGGAGCTAGCGGGAGGACCTACGAGCAGTACTTC. The rearrangement joins TRBV29-1 to TRBJ2-7; 11 bases are shared with TRBD2. V gave up 3 bases and J gave up 2 bases; unmatched junction bases: 12. The germline gives CDR1 SQVTM, CDR2 ANQGSEA. The CDR3 consists of 17 residues.

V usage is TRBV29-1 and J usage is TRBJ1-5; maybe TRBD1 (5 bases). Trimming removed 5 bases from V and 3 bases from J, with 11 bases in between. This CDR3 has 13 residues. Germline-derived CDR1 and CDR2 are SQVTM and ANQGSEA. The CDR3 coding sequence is TGCAGCGTTTTGAACGGACACAATCAGCCCCAGCATTTT. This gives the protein CSVLNGHNQPQHF.

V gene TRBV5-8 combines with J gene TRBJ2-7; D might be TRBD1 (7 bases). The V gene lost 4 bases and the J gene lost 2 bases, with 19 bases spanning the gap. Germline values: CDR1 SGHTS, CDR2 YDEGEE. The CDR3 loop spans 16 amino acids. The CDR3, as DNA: TGTGCCAGCAGCCTGGGGGGACAGCCCAACCCCTACGAGCAGTACTTC. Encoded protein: CASSLGGQPNPYEQYF.

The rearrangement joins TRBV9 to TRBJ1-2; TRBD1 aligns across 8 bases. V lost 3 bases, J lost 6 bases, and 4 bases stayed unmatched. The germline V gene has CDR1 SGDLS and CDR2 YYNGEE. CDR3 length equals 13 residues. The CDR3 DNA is TGTGCCAGCAGCGCCGGACAGGGCCATGGCTACACCTTC. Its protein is CASSAGQGHGYTF.

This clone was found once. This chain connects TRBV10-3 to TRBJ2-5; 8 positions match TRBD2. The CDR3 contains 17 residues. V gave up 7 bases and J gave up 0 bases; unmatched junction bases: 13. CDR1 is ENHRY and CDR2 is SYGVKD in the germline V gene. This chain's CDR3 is CAITGLATSEYQETQYF. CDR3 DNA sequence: TGTGCCATCACCGGACTTGCGACTAGCGAGTACCAAGAGACCCAGTACTTC.

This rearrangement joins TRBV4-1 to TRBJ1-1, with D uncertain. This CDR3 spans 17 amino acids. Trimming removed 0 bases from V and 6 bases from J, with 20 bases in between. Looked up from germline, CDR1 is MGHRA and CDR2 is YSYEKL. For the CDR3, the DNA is TGCGCCAGCAGCCAAGAACTAGCGGCATTCGACAAACCTGAAGCTTTCTTT. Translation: CASSQELAAFDKPEAFF.

The CDR3 DNA sequence: TGTGCCAGCAGTTTAGCGGGAGTGTACACCGGGGAGCTGTTTTTT. This codes for CASSLAGVYTGELFF. The chain joins TRBV27 to TRBJ2-2; 7 positions match TRBD2. CDR1 MNHEY and CDR2 SMNVEV come from the germline V gene (reference sequence). Trimming at V came to 2 bases and at J to 3 bases, leaving 3 bases not matched to a gene. This CDR3 is built from 15 residues.

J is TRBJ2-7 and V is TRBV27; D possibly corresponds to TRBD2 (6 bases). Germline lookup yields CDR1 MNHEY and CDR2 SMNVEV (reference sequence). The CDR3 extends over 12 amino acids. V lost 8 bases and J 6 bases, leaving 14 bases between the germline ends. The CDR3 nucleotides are TGTGCCAGCCTAGCACGGGGAGGCGAGCAGTACTTC. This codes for CASLARGGEQYF.

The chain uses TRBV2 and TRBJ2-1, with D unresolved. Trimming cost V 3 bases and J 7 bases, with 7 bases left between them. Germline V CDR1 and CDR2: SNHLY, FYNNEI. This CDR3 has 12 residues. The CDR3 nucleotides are TGTGCCAGCAGTGAGGTTGATAATGAGCAGTTCTTC. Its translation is CASSEVDNEQFF.

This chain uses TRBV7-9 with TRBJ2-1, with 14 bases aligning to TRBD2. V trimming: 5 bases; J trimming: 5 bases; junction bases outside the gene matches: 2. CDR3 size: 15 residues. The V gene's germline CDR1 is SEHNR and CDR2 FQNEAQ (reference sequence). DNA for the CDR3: TGTGCCAGCAGCCAGACTAGCGGGAGGGACAATGAGCAGTTCTTC. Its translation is CASSQTSGRDNEQFF.

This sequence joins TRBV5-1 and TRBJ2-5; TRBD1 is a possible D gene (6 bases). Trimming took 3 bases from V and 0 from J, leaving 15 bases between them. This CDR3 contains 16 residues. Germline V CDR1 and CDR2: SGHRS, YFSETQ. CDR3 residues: CASSSQQGRYQETQYF. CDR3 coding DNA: TGCGCCAGCAGCTCACAACAGGGAAGGTACCAAGAGACCCAGTACTTC.